This entry features one T cell receptor beta chain sequence. There is no known antigen for this receptor. It is likely a read error: a sequence one base away is far more abundant. Other DNA variants within this sample encode the same CDR3. Ficoll density gradient centrifugation was used to isolate PBMCs, and the adherent monocytes were then differentiated into dendritic cells using IL-4 and GM-CSF. Non-adherent cells were co-cultured with irradiated peptide-loaded DCs at a 1:10 ratio, and on day 7 the proliferating cells were restimulated with fresh peptide-loaded DCs. Culture cytokines were IL-6, IL-7, IL-12 and IL-15 for the first stimulation, IL-7 plus IL-2 for the second, and IL-2 alone for the third. Cryopreservation was applied to the expanded cells used for TCR sequencing. The data derive from a study of personalized T cell therapy for brain tumors (dated by TCRdb to the early 2020s). Describing the broader study: The study detected tumor-restricted peptides by means of a proteogenomic approach joining DNA/RNA sequencing of tumors to proteomic analysis by mass spectrometry.

Relative to germline, V is missing 4 bases and J is missing 5 bases, with 8 bases of the junction outside any gene match. Its CDR3 holds 15 amino acids, cysteine through phenylalanine. The read is trimmed to its CDR3 DNA, 45 bases read in frame from base 1. According to the germline V gene (reference sequence), CDR1 reads LGHDT and CDR2 reads YNNKEL. An RNeasy Mini Kit was used to extract RNA from the peptide-stimulated T cells, and the extracted RNA was used as input for TCR beta CDR3 sequencing. TCR Vbeta CDR3 sequencing was performed with the immunoSEQ platform at survey-level resolution. From the authors' description of their analysis: The sequence results were analyzed and compiled using immunoSEQ ANALYZER v3.0. In its TCRdb copy, this immuneACCESS table keeps in-frame sequences only and misses some clones. Where compared with another copy, unresolved V genes explain less than half of these, and the others have no known cause. That table gives V, J and clone size, and the DNA gave D and trimming. For this sample the table gives about 1,800 clones, of which around 21% were detected only once. The ten largest clones capture roughly two fifths of the sample.

The chain was built from TRBV3-1 (or the pseudogene TRBV3-2) and TRBJ1-5, with TRBD1 identical over 7 junction bases. This TCR was recovered from a human donor with medulloblastoma. Specimen: a T cell product expanded with peptides in culture. The DNA sequence reads TGTGCCAGCAGCCTGGGTCAGGGGGGGGATCAGCCCCAGCATTTT. Its protein product is CASSLGQGGDQPQHF.